Shown below are 32 T cell receptor beta chains from a single sample sequenced in a study of CD8+CD57+ T cells in acquired aplastic anemia. According to the study, genomic DNA was the template for TCR beta VDJ and CDR3 profiling. TCRdb re-analysed the reads in MiXCR, keeping a single row per CDR3 protein. The sample has 150,000 to 200,000 distinct CDR3 sequences, 55% to 70% seen once. The specimen sequenced was sorted CD4+, CD8+, or CD8+CD57+ T cells (not recorded which) from PBMCs. These receptor sequences come from a human donor in good health.

The chain recombines TRBV20-1 with TRBJ1-2, with D possibly being TRBD1 (6 bases). The CDR3 spans 15 residues. Germline V gene data show CDR1 as DFQATT and CDR2 as SNEGSKA (reference sequence). V was trimmed by 5 bases and J by 1 base, leaving 17 bases between them. CDR3: CSAPKGGTNNYGYTF. The CDR3 DNA reads as TGCAGTGCTCCCAAGGGGGGAACCAATAACTATGGCTACACCTTC.

Note on this clonotype: Just one base apart from a much larger clone, this may be a read error. The chain links TRBV6-5 to TRBJ2-7; maybe TRBD2 (6 bases). There are 16 residues in the CDR3. The germline CDR1 and CDR2 sequences are MNHEY and SVGAGI. CDR3 in DNA: TGTGCCAGCAATTACACAAGGAGGGGCAAACCTCAAGAGCAGTACTTC. Translating it yields CASNYTRRGKPQEQYF.

The gene calls are TRBV2 and TRBJ1-2; 7 positions agree with TRBD1. V gave up 7 bases and J gave up 7 bases; unmatched junction bases: 6. In germline, CDR1 is SNHLY, CDR2 FYNNEI. This CDR3 has 12 residues. The CDR3 DNA sequence: TGTGCCAGCACCGCCCCAGGGGGTGGCTACACCTTC. This sequence encodes CASTAPGGGYTF. The full variable domain, completed using reference TRBV2 and TRBJ1-2, is EPEVTQTPSHQVTQMGQEVILRCVPISNHLYFYWYRQILGQKVEFLVSFYNNEISEKSEIFDDQFSVERPDGSNFTLKIRSTKLEDSAMYFCASTAPGGGYTFGSGTRLTVV.

This clonotype has more than one count but fewer than ten. The CDR3 loop is CASSKDRGETQYF. DNA for the CDR3: TGTGCCAGCAGTAAGGACAGGGGAGAGACCCAGTACTTC. The genes are TRBV5-4 and TRBJ2-5; 9 positions match TRBD1. V shed 5 bases and J 4 bases; nucleotides not matched to a gene: 3. Germline assignment: CDR1 SGHNT and CDR2 YYREEE (reference sequence). CDR3 size: 13 residues.

The V call is TRBV5-5, the J call TRBJ2-6, with no clear D. Trimming took off 6 bases at V and 0 bases at J, with 10 bases between the two ends. The length of the CDR3 is 15 residues. Germline lookup yields CDR1 SGHKS and CDR2 YYEKEE (reference sequence). This CDR3 reads CASTGISSGANVLTF. CDR3 in DNA: TGTGCCAGCACTGGGATCAGCTCTGGGGCCAACGTCCTGACTTTC.

This clonotype was counted at least ten times. The V call is TRBV7-8, the J call TRBJ1-2, with 8 bases lining up with TRBD1. The CDR3 spans 15 residues. V was pared by 1 base and J by 2 bases, with 3 bases of the junction left unmatched. Looked up from germline, CDR1 is SGHVS and CDR2 is FQNEAQ. The DNA for the CDR3 is TGTGCCAGCAGCTTAGGGACAGGGTTAAACTATGGCTACACCTTC. As protein: CASSLGTGLNYGYTF.

This clonotype appeared once. CDR3 protein: CATSSVYGYNEQFF. The CDR3 nucleotides read TGTGCCACCAGCAGTGTCTACGGTTACAATGAGCAGTTCTTC. The rearrangement joins TRBV15 to TRBJ2-1; D gene uncertain. Deletions cut 3 bases from V and 4 bases from J, with 10 bases between. Germline CDR1 reads LNHNV; CDR2 reads YYDKDF (reference sequence). The CDR3 is 14 residues long.

V is TRBV28 and J is TRBJ2-3, with 9 bases matching TRBD1. After removal of 4 bases from V and 11 bases from J, the junction contained 13 bases not matched to a gene. The CDR3 covers 15 residues. CDR1 and CDR2 (germline): MDHEN, SYDVKM. The CDR3 coding sequence is TGTGCCAGCAGTTACCCACAGGGGGCTAGGGATGAGCAGTATTTT. Protein: CASSYPQGARDEQYF.

Details on this clonotype: At one end, the junction sequence differs from germline, possibly due to a read error. The J gene is TRBJ2-7, the V gene TRBV28; 13 positions agree with TRBD2. The CDR3 spans 15 residues. Germline CDR1 and CDR2: MDHEN and SYDVKM. The CDR3 DNA follows: TGTGCCAGCAGTGTCGGGACTAGCGGGGTATACGGGCAGTACTTC. This gives the protein CASSVGTSGVYGQYF.

To note about this clonotype: A read error may account for a junction end that differs from germline. This chain uses TRBV10-3 with TRBJ2-5; D remains unclear. CDR1 is ENHRY and CDR2 is SYGVKD in the germline V gene. There are 13 residues in the CDR3. The CDR3 sequence: CASSWTLQETQYF. DNA for the CDR3: TGTGCCAGCAGTTGGACGCTTCAAGAGACCCAGTACTTC.

The CDR3 loop is CASSLVREQYF. The CDR3 region has the DNA TGTGCCAGCAGCTTAGTCCGCGAGCAGTACTTC. The chain combines TRBV7-9 with TRBJ2-7; no clear D. The CDR3 consists of 11 residues. V lost 1 base to trimming and J lost 6 bases, with 4 bases between them. Germline V lookup: CDR1 SEHNR, CDR2 FQNEAQ (reference sequence).

The V gene is TRBV7-3, the J gene TRBJ1-1; D call uncertain. Germline V gives CDR1 SGHTA, CDR2 FQGTGA. The CDR3 extends over 13 amino acids. V shed 6 bases and J shed 5 bases, with 13 bases lying between them. The CDR3 nucleotides read TGTGCCAGCAGTACCACACGCGGGACTGAAGCTTTCTTT. It specifies CASSTTRGTEAFF.

The rearrangement joins TRBV7-6 to TRBJ2-1; unclear D gene. The germline V and J ends were trimmed by 6 bases and 7 bases, with 7 bases remaining between them. Germline assignment: CDR1 SGHVS and CDR2 FNYEAQ. This CDR3 is 11 amino acids long. CDR3 loop: CASRGWNEQFF. CDR3 coding DNA: TGTGCCAGCAGGGGGTGGAATGAGCAGTTCTTC.

The chain recombines TRBV7-3 with TRBJ2-1; D unresolved. The CDR3 is 14 residues long. CDR1 SGHTA and CDR2 FQGTGA come from the germline V gene. The V gene lost 1 base and the J gene lost 13 bases, with 17 bases spanning the gap. CDR3 loop: CASSLSATQVPQFF. The CDR3 DNA follows: TGTGCCAGCAGCTTAAGTGCCACCCAAGTCCCTCAGTTCTTC.

The CDR3 nucleotides read TGTGCCAGCAGCTTTGGGCAGGGGAAAGGAAATGAGCAGTTCTTC. It is translated as CASSFGQGKGNEQFF. The chain uses TRBV7-6 and TRBJ2-1; D is perhaps TRBD1 (6 bases). CDR3 length: 15 residues. Trimming shortened V by 3 bases and J by 7 bases, and 16 bases separated the two germline ends. Germline V gene lookup returns CDR1 SGHVS and CDR2 FNYEAQ.

CDR3 bases: TGTGCCAGCAGTCGGCTGGGGACTGAAGCTTTCTTT. This gives the protein CASSRLGTEAFF. The chain combines TRBV25-1 with TRBJ1-1; D unresolved. This CDR3 has 12 amino acids. Trimming took 5 bases from V and 5 from J, leaving 9 bases between them. CDR1 and CDR2 from the germline V gene are MGHDK and SYGVNS.

The gene calls are TRBV7-2 and TRBJ2-7; tentative D call: TRBD1 (6 bases). V was trimmed by 1 base and J by 5 bases, leaving 18 bases between them. There are 16 residues in the CDR3. CDR1 is SGHTA, CDR2 FQGNSA, per germline. The CDR3 reads CASSLVGQGKSNEQYF. CDR3 nucleotides: TGTGCCAGCAGCTTAGTGGGGCAGGGGAAGAGCAACGAGCAGTACTTC.

J is TRBJ1-1 and V is TRBV5-1, with a weak D call TRBD1 (6 bases). Germline CDR1 is SGHRS and CDR2 is YFSETQ. V lost 4 bases and J 4 bases, leaving 11 bases between the germline ends. This CDR3 region has 13 residues. The CDR3 DNA follows: TGCGCCAGCAGCGCCACAGGGACCACTGAAGCTTTCTTT. Translation gives CASSATGTTEAFF.

CDR3 amino acids: CASTAGVHQETQYF. The CDR3 bases are TGTGCCAGCACAGCGGGGGTCCACCAAGAGACCCAGTACTTC. V and J are TRBV5-8 and TRBJ2-5; 8 bases line up with TRBD2. CDR1 is SGHTS, CDR2 YDEGEE, per germline. This CDR3 has 14 residues. Germline trimming cut 6 bases from V and 0 bases from J; bases unmatched to any gene: 4.

To note about this clonotype: The junction does not match germline at one end; this may be a read error. This chain uses TRBV7-9 with TRBJ1-6; D perhaps matches TRBD1 (5 bases). Germline assignment: CDR1 SEHNR and CDR2 FQNEAQ (reference sequence). The CDR3 length is 14 residues. Here the CDR3 reads CASSFLGENAPLHF. In DNA, the CDR3 is TGCGCCAGCAGCTTCCTGGGGGAGAATGCACCCCTCCACTTT.

This chain links TRBV27 with TRBJ2-7; 12 bases align to TRBD1. The CDR3 contains 15 residues. J lost 5 bases, V lost 8 bases, and 10 bases had no gene match. Germline-derived CDR1 and CDR2 are MNHEY and SMNVEV (reference sequence). CDR3: CASGSGTGGFNEQYF. As DNA, the CDR3 is TGTGCCAGCGGATCCGGGACAGGGGGCTTCAACGAGCAGTACTTC.

This clonotype was recorded a few times. This sequence joins TRBV15 and TRBJ1-3; D ambiguous. This CDR3 is 14 amino acids long. Germline V gene lookup returns CDR1 LNHNV and CDR2 YYDKDF (reference sequence). V was trimmed by 0 bases and J by 7 bases, leaving 10 bases between them. The CDR3 coding sequence is TGTGCCACCAGCAGAGATACAACCCGGAACACCATATATTTT. This encodes CATSRDTTRNTIYF.

This clonotype has a single count. This sequence joins TRBV4-1 and TRBJ2-3; 7 nucleotides agree with TRBD2. The CDR3 is 18 residues long. V shed 1 base and J 3 bases; nucleotides not matched to a gene: 13. The germline V gene has CDR1 MGHRA and CDR2 YSYEKL. The DNA of the CDR3 is TGCGCCAGCAGCCAAGTAGGGGCCGGGACTATAGAAACAGATACGCAGTATTTT. It encodes CASSQVGAGTIETDTQYF.

The rearrangement joins TRBV24-1 to TRBJ1-5, with a weak D call TRBD1 (5 bases). V lost 5 bases to trimming and J lost 2 bases, with 9 bases between them. Germline values: CDR1 KGHDR, CDR2 SFDVKD. The CDR3 has 14 residues. The CDR3 DNA reads as TGTGCCACCAGTGGGGGCTCGGGCAATCAGCCCCAGCATTTT. This translates into CATSGGSGNQPQHF.

This rearrangement joins TRBV5-1 to TRBJ2-1; D is unclear. Trimming removed 0 bases at V and 5 bases at J, with 9 bases between. The CDR3 is made up of 14 amino acids. CDR1 is SGHRS and CDR2 is YFSETQ in the germline V gene. The CDR3: CASSLGSKDNEQFF. The CDR3 coding sequence is TGCGCCAGCAGCTTGGGGTCCAAAGACAATGAGCAGTTCTTC.

The J gene is TRBJ2-7, the V gene TRBV7-8; 16 nucleotides match TRBD2. CDR1 SGHVS and CDR2 FQNEAQ come from the germline V gene. Losses at the gene ends were 3 bases for V and 2 bases for J; bases not matched to a gene: 13. There are 20 residues in the CDR3. DNA for the CDR3: TGTGCCAGCAGCTTCCGTAGGGGACTAGCGGGAGGGCCCTTCCCCTACGAGCAGTACTTC. Amino acids: CASSFRRGLAGGPFPYEQYF.

This clonotype has a handful of counts. One end of the junction varies from germline; a read error may be responsible. This chain joins TRBV7-9 and TRBJ1-5; D gene unclear. The CDR3 has 12 residues. Germline V gene sequence: CDR1 SEHNR, CDR2 FQNEAQ (reference sequence). DNA of the CDR3: TGTGCCAGCAGCTTATCGACTGGGAACCTTGATTTT. Its translation is CASSLSTGNLDF. Complete variable domain (other parts from reference TRBV7-9 and TRBJ1-5): DTGVSQNPRHKITKRGQNVTFRCDPISEHNRLYWYRQTLGQGPEFLTYFQNEAQLEKSRLLSDRFSAERPKGSFSTLEIQRTEQGDSAMYLCASSLSTGNLDFGDGTRLSIL.

A remark on this clonotype: A single base separates this from a much larger clone, so it may be a read error. The rearrangement uses TRBV5-1 and TRBJ2-3; D gene uncertain. The CDR3 contains 14 residues. CDR1 is SGHRS, CDR2 YFSETQ, per germline. The CDR3 DNA is TGCGCCAGCAGAACCAAGACCTTCACAGATCCGCAGTATTTT. Translated: CASRTKTFTDPQYF.

Here the CDR3 DNA reads TGCAGCGCCGGGGTCAGGGGGTACGAGCAGTACTTC. Amino acids: CSAGVRGYEQYF. The chain employs TRBV29-1 and TRBJ2-7; TRBD1 agrees at 7 bases. Germline V gene data show CDR1 as SQVTM and CDR2 as ANQGSEA. The CDR3 totals 12 residues. J gave up 4 bases and V 7 bases, and 7 bases lay outside the gene matches.

Note on this clonotype: A read error may account for a junction end that differs from germline. The V and J genes are TRBV10-1 and TRBJ1-1; 7 bases align to TRBD1. The CDR3 consists of 14 residues. CDR1 is WNHNN and CDR2 is SYGVQD in the germline V gene (reference sequence). Written as DNA, the CDR3 is TGCGCCAGCAGTGGTGGGACAGAGAACGCTGAAGCTTTCTTT. This sequence encodes CASSGGTENAEAFF.

The sample holds a few counts of this clonotype. The chain employs TRBV20-1 and TRBJ2-1, with TRBD2 matching over 11 bases. Germline V gene lookup returns CDR1 DFQATT and CDR2 SNEGSKA (reference sequence). This CDR3 comprises 15 residues. J gave up 8 bases and V 0 bases, and 6 bases lay outside the gene matches. The CDR3 sequence is CSARDPLAGGHEQFF. The DNA for the CDR3 is TGCAGTGCTAGAGACCCCCTAGCGGGAGGCCATGAGCAGTTCTTC.

This clonotype was counted a single time. The J gene is TRBJ1-1, the V gene TRBV5-1; no firm D call. CDR3 size: 16 residues. CDR1 and CDR2 (germline): SGHRS, YFSETQ. V gave up 3 bases and J gave up 0 bases, with 15 bases separating them. CDR3 protein: CASSSPRGGMNTEAFF. In DNA, the CDR3 is TGCGCCAGCAGCTCCCCTCGAGGCGGCATGAACACTGAAGCTTTCTTT.